The rows below give T cell receptor beta chains drawn from one sample of a study of identical twins. TCRdb ran MiXCR on the 5' RACE reads and lists one entry per CDR3 protein. Counted here are about 150,000 distinct CDR3 sequences, under 4.5% occurring once; the ten biggest clones make up more than 7%. The sequenced sample consisted of memory T cells sorted from blood. These receptors all come from a man younger than 35 in good health. CDR3s include the opening cysteine and the closing phenylalanine or tryptophan. A D gene is named only where the DNA matches it firmly. Rows may omit the clone size; those that give it use once, few, many or a size class.

V,size,J,D,CDR3,DNA
TRBV7-2,many,TRBJ2-1,TRBD2,CASSLGLAGGNEQFF,TGTGCCAGCAGCCTAGGACTAGCGGGAGGGAATGAGCAGTTCTTC
TRBV12-3/TRBV12-4,.,TRBJ1-2,TRBD1,CASSFAGQRADGYTF,TGTGCCAGCAGTTTCGCGGGACAGAGGGCGGATGGCTACACCTTC
TRBV2,many,TRBJ1-5,.,CASSEGSSNQPQHF,TGTGCCAGCAGTGAAGGGTCTAGCAATCAGCCCCAGCATTTT
TRBV5-6,many,TRBJ1-5,TRBD1,CASSFTGTGLNQPQHF,TGTGCCAGCAGCTTTACCGGGACAGGGCTTAATCAGCCCCAGCATTTT
TRBV20-1,many,TRBJ2-5,.,CSARGPGQGFLETQYF,.
TRBV20-1,many,TRBJ2-1,.,CSATNRGGWGEQFF,TGCAGTGCTACTAACAGGGGAGGGTGGGGTGAGCAGTTCTTC
TRBV20-1,many,TRBJ2-5,TRBD1,CSANRQGQETQYF,TGCAGTGCCAATAGACAGGGACAAGAGACCCAGTACTTC
TRBV20-1,many,TRBJ2-1,TRBD2,CSARGTSGYNEQFF,TGCAGTGCTAGAGGGACTAGCGGCTACAATGAGCAGTTCTTC
TRBV29-1,many,TRBJ1-3,.,CSGRIGDTIYF,TGCAGCGGACGGATCGGGGACACCATATATTTT
TRBV12-3/TRBV12-4,many,TRBJ2-1,TRBD2,CASSRSGLAGVPNEQFF,TGTGCCAGCAGTCGGTCCGGGCTAGCGGGAGTTCCGAATGAGCAGTTCTTC
TRBV30,medium-sized,TRBJ1-1,TRBD1,CAWATGMGTEAFF,TGTGCCTGGGCGACAGGGATGGGCACTGAAGCTTTCTTT
TRBV6-5,many,TRBJ2-3,.,CASSFTRLANTDTQYF,TGTGCCAGCAGTTTTACACGGCTAGCAAACACAGATACGCAGTATTTT
TRBV11-3,.,TRBJ1-6,TRBD1,CASSLQGEYSPLHF,TGTGCCAGCAGCTTACAGGGGGAATATTCACCCCTCCACTTT
TRBV5-5,many,TRBJ2-5,.,CASSWDQQRLTQYF,TGTGCCAGCAGCTGGGACCAACAGCGTTTGACCCAGTACTTC
TRBV4-1,many,TRBJ2-3,.,CASSQAGDTQYF,TGCGCCAGCAGCCAAGCCGGAGATACGCAGTATTTT
TRBV7-4,many,TRBJ1-2,TRBD1,CAILGTGDSSYGYTF,TGTGCCATCCTAGGGACAGGGGATTCAAGCTATGGCTACACCTTC
TRBV18,.,TRBJ2-7,.,CASSPPKGGYEQYF,TGTGCCAGCTCACCACCGAAGGGGGGGTACGAGCAGTACTTC
TRBV21-1,many,TRBJ2-7,.,CASSKRSGGCTYEQYF,TGTGCCAGCAGCAAGAGGTCGGGGGGTTGCACCTACGAGCAGTACTTC
TRBV12-5,many,TRBJ2-2,TRBD1,CASGDRAANTGELFF,TGTGCTAGTGGGGACAGGGCGGCGAACACCGGGGAGCTGTTTTTT
TRBV12-3/TRBV12-4,many,TRBJ2-2,TRBD2,CASTLGGRTGELFF,TGTGCCAGCACTTTGGGAGGGAGAACCGGGGAGCTGTTTTTT
TRBV6-2/TRBV6-3,many,TRBJ1-1,TRBD1,CASSYLPGGTEAFF,TGTGCCAGCAGTTACTTGCCAGGGGGCACTGAAGCTTTCTTT
TRBV20-1,many,TRBJ1-2,TRBD1,CSARDLLGTAYGYTF,TGCAGTGCTAGAGATCTCTTAGGGACAGCCTATGGCTACACCTTC
TRBV2,many,TRBJ1-5,.,CASNRDTNQPQHF,TGTGCCAGCAACCGGGACACCAATCAGCCCCAGCATTTT